Below, 20 T cell receptor beta chains from the same sample are listed, as sequenced in a study of Graves' ophthalmopathy and Graves' hyperthyroidism. From RNA, the CDR3 regions of TCR beta chains were amplified and sequenced. An initial RT-PCR round employing HTBI primers preceded a second-round multiplex PCR. TCRdb passed the multiplex PCR reads through MiXCR, listing each CDR3 protein once. The table includes 35,000 to 45,000 distinct CDR3 sequences, about 50% detected once. Sequenced sample: peripheral blood. The origin of the receptors is an adult woman with stable Graves' hyperthyroidism.

On this clonotype itself: Here the CDR3 omits its conserved ending phenylalanine or tryptophan, so a read error is the likely source. J is TRBJ2-7 and V is TRBV19; no reliable D call. This CDR3 has 16 residues. The V end lost 3 bases, the J end lost 3 bases, and 18 bases lay between the germline ends. Per germline, CDR1 LNHDA and CDR2 SQIVND (reference sequence). This chain's CDR3 is CASSMSVSGFLYEQYL. The CDR3 nucleotides are TGTGCCAGTAGTATGTCCGTGTCGGGTTTCCTCTACGAGCAGTACCTC.

Regarding this clonotype: As the CDR3 is not closed by the conserved phenylalanine or tryptophan, this likely results from a read error. Because the CDR3's place on the DNA is in doubt, the DNA is left out and the CDR3 is given as listed by TCRdb. The chain recombines TRBV10-1 with TRBJ2-2. Germline CDR1 WNHNN, CDR2 SYGVQD (reference sequence). The CDR3 has 9 residues if both end residues are counted. The CDR3 region is CASSELRQI.

CDR3 nucleotides: TGTGCCAGTAGTCCTTGGGGGGCTAGCGGTAACAATGAGCAGTTCTTC. Protein sequence: CASSPWGASGNNEQFF. This rearrangement joins TRBV19 to TRBJ2-1, with D perhaps TRBD2 (7 bases). V lost 5 bases and J 5 bases, leaving 19 bases between the germline ends. Germline values: CDR1 LNHDA, CDR2 SQIVND (reference sequence). The CDR3 is 16 residues long.

At least ten counts were recorded for this clonotype. V gene TRBV12-3 or TRBV12-4 combines with J gene TRBJ1-2; the D is unclear. V dropped 2 bases and J dropped 4 bases, with 11 bases sitting between them. The CDR3 totals 14 residues. The CDR3 coding sequence is TGTGCCAGCAGTTTATATGGGGAAGGCTATGGCTACACCTTC. Its translation is CASSLYGEGYGYTF.

This rearrangement joins TRBV24-1 to TRBJ1-6; 7 bases align to TRBD1. This CDR3 has 15 residues. Germline values: CDR1 KGHDR, CDR2 SFDVKD. V shed 3 bases and J 5 bases; nucleotides not matched to a gene: 3. The CDR3 reads CATSDPGQNNSPLHF. The DNA of the CDR3 is TGTGCCACCAGTGATCCGGGACAGAATAATTCACCCCTCCACTTT.

In its sample, this clonotype was seen many times. The rearrangement uses TRBV12-3 or TRBV12-4 and TRBJ1-5, with a weak D call TRBD1 (6 bases). This CDR3 is 16 amino acids long. The V and J ends lost 3 bases and 0 bases respectively, with 12 bases between them. CDR3 DNA sequence: TGTGCCAGCAGTTTTCAACAGGGATATAGCAATCAGCCCCAGCATTTT. Translating gives CASSFQQGYSNQPQHF.

This clonotype appeared a few times. The J gene is TRBJ1-1, the V gene TRBV25-1, with a tentative D call TRBD1 (5 bases). The CDR3 length is 13 residues. Per the germline V gene, CDR1 is MGHDK and CDR2 is SYGVNS. The V end lost 5 bases, the J end lost 8 bases, and 15 bases lay between the germline ends. This CDR3 is CASSPRGRGEAFF. The CDR3 DNA reads TGTGCCAGCAGTCCCCGTGGGAGGGGCGAAGCTTTCTTT.

This clonotype is categorized as medium-sized (0.01 to 0.1%). The chain links TRBV10-3 to TRBJ1-6; D is uncertain. This CDR3 contains 13 residues. The V gene's germline CDR1 is ENHRY and CDR2 SYGVKD. The V end was cut by 10 bases, the J end by 5 bases, with 12 bases between. DNA for the CDR3: TGTGCCAGTGCCGGGCGGAATAATTCACCCCTCCACTTT. This sequence encodes CASAGRNNSPLHF.

This chain uses TRBV24-1 with TRBJ2-7; 14 bases align to TRBD2. CDR3 size: 16 residues. Looked up from germline, CDR1 is KGHDR and CDR2 is SFDVKD. The V and J ends lost 3 bases and 5 bases, in that order; junction bases with no gene match: 5. The CDR3 coding sequence is TGTGCCACCAGTGATACGACTAGCGGGAGGGCCGACGAGCAGTACTTC. Its translation is CATSDTTSGRADEQYF.

The genes are TRBV5-1 and TRBJ2-2; TRBD1 might be the D (6 bases). The germline V gene encodes CDR1 SGHRS and CDR2 YFSETQ. Between the trimmed V and J ends, which lost 4 bases and 2 bases, there was a span of 15 bases. The CDR3 loop spans 16 amino acids. The CDR3 spells CASSTGTGDNTGELFF. As DNA, the CDR3 is TGCGCCAGCAGCACAGGGACCGGGGATAACACCGGGGAGCTGTTTTTT.

This chain uses TRBV7-8 with TRBJ1-1; D gene unclear. V was pared by 5 bases and J by 3 bases, with 10 bases between. CDR1 and CDR2 (germline): SGHVS, FQNEAQ. The CDR3 is made up of 13 amino acids. In DNA, the CDR3 is TGTGCCAGCAGCCCGGGGAGACACACTGAAGCTTTCTTT. Protein sequence: CASSPGRHTEAFF.

With respect to this clonotype: At one of its ends the junction is not consistent with the germline gene, which may arise from a read error. The chain recombines TRBV10-3 with TRBJ2-6, with D uncertain. Germline values: CDR1 ENHRY, CDR2 SYGVKD. This CDR3 is 13 amino acids long. The CDR3 DNA is TGTGCCATTCCAGGCCCTGGGGTCAACGTCCTGACTTTC. Translated, it gives CAIPGPGVNVLTF.

J is TRBJ2-5 and V is TRBV15; tentative D call: TRBD1 (6 bases). The CDR3 totals 16 residues. Per germline, CDR1 LNHNV and CDR2 YYDKDF (reference sequence). Trimming pared 0 bases from V and 2 bases from J, leaving 13 bases between. The CDR3 here is CATSRDRAGEQETQYF. Here the CDR3 DNA reads TGTGCCACCAGCAGAGATAGGGCAGGGGAGCAAGAGACCCAGTACTTC.

This clonotype was counted many times. The chain employs TRBV7-3 and TRBJ2-6, with D hard to call. Trimming shortened V by 4 bases and J by 0 bases, and 7 bases separated the two germline ends. This CDR3 contains 15 residues. Germline V CDR1 and CDR2: SGHTA, FQGTGA. The CDR3 reads CASSSSASGANVLTF. The CDR3 DNA follows: TGTGCCAGCAGCTCCTCCGCCTCTGGGGCCAACGTCCTGACTTTC.

In regard to this clonotype: Sequence at one end of the junction differs from germline and may be a read error. V gene TRBV20-1 combines with J gene TRBJ2-7; 14 bases map to TRBD2. CDR1 and CDR2 (germline): DFQATT, SNEGSKA (reference sequence). The CDR3 runs to 14 residues. CDR3 nucleotide sequence: TGCGGTGCTAGAGGACTAGCGGGAGGCTACGAGCAGTACTTC. Its translation is CGARGLAGGYEQYF.

The count of this clonotype is one. One end of the junction fails to match germline, which may point to a read error. V usage is TRBV7-2 and J usage is TRBJ2-7; 9 bases are a match to TRBD1. Germline-derived CDR1 and CDR2 are SGHTA and FQGNSA. This CDR3 comprises 16 residues. CDR3: CASSQDLGTGRNEQYF. CDR3 bases: TGCGCCAGCAGCCAAGATTTGGGGACAGGGCGGAACGAGCAGTACTTC.

This clonotype has ten or more counts. V and J are TRBV5-1 and TRBJ1-4, with TRBD1 as a possible D gene (6 bases). V was pared by 4 bases and J by 5 bases, with 12 bases between. From germline, CDR1 is SGHRS and CDR2 YFSETQ. The CDR3 loop spans 14 amino acids. The CDR3 nucleotides are TGCGCCAGCAGCGTTGGACAGAAAAATGAAAAACTGTTTTTT. It is translated as CASSVGQKNEKLFF.

This clonotype was found a few times. The chain is built from TRBV29-1 and TRBJ2-7, with a possible D match to TRBD1 (5 bases). Germline V CDR1 and CDR2: SQVTM, ANQGSEA. The CDR3 is 13 amino acids. V was clipped by 0 bases and J by 3 bases, with 9 bases between them. CDR3 sequence: CSVEDQTGYEQYF. The CDR3 nucleotides read TGCAGCGTTGAAGATCAAACAGGCTACGAGCAGTACTTC.

In this sample, this clonotype turned up many times. CDR3 nucleotides: TGTGCCAGCAGTCCTAAGGGGCTGGGGGGCTACACCTTC. Protein: CASSPKGLGGYTF. The chain joins TRBV27 to TRBJ1-2; a weak D match, TRBD1 (5 bases). CDR3 size: 13 residues. Trimming took off 5 bases at V and 8 bases at J, with 15 bases between the two ends. Germline assignment: CDR1 MNHEY and CDR2 SMNVEV (reference sequence).

The chain combines TRBV10-2 with TRBJ2-7, with D tentatively TRBD1 or TRBD2 (6 bases each). The CDR3 totals 17 residues. The ends were cut back, 3 bases at V and 3 bases at J, with 21 bases in the middle. In germline, CDR1 is WSHSY, CDR2 SAAADI. CDR3 sequence reads: CASSDGGAGFPNYEQYF. In nucleotides, the CDR3 is TGCGCCAGCAGTGATGGGGGCGCGGGATTCCCGAACTACGAGCAGTACTTC.